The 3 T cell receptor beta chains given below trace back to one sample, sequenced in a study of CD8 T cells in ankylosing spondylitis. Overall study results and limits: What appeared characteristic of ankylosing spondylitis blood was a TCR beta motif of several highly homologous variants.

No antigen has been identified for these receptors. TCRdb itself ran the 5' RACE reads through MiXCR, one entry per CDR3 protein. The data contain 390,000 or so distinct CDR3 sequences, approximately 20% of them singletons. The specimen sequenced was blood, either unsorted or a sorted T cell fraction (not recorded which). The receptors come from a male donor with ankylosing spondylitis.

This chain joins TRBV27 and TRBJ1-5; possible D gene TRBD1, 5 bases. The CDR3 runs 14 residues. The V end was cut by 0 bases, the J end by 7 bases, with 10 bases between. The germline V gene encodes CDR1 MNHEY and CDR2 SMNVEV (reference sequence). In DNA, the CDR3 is TGTGCCAGCAGTTTATCGGGACCACGGCAGCCCCAGCATTTT. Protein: CASSLSGPRQPQHF.

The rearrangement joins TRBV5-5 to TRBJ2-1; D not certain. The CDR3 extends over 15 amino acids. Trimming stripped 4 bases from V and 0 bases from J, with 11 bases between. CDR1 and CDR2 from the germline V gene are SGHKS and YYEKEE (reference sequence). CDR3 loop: CASSPQPSSYNEQFF. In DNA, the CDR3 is TGTGCCAGCAGCCCCCAACCAAGCTCCTACAATGAGCAGTTCTTC.

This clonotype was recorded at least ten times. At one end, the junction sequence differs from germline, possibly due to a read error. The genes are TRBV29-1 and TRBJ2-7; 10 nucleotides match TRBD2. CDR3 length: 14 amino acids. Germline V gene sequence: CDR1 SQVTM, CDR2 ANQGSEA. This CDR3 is CSVEESSGRSKQYF. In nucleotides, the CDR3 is TGCAGCGTGGAAGAGTCTAGCGGGAGAAGTAAGCAGTACTTC.